The 26 T cell receptor beta chains presented below share a single source sample, sequenced in a study of tumor-infiltrating lymphocytes in primary liver carcinoma. Co-extraction yielded RNA and DNA from around 20-30 mg of unsorted bulk tissue. A primer in the constant region served to generate TCR beta cDNA from about 470 ng of total RNA. The TCR beta library was amplified through three nested multiplex PCR rounds in a modified ARM-PCR procedure. Each of the first two PCR rounds ran roughly 10 cycles with TRBV1-TRBV30 forward and C-beta reverse primers. Each CDR3 protein gets one entry after TCRdb re-called the multiplex PCR reads with MiXCR. Here the sample spans 150,000 to 200,000 distinct CDR3 sequences, around four fifths being singletons. The specimen was tumor tissue from primary liver carcinoma. These receptors originate from a man aged 40-55 years with primary liver carcinoma and hepatitis B virus infection.

About this clonotype itself: This likely comes from a read error, as the CDR3 has no conserved phenylalanine or tryptophan at its end. CDR3 residues: CASSQEGENQYL. The DNA for the CDR3 is TGTGCCAGCAGCCAGGAAGGGGAGAACCAGTACTTA. This chain links TRBV7-9 with TRBJ2-5; D may match TRBD1 or TRBD2 (5 bases each). Germline assignment: CDR1 SEHNR and CDR2 FQNEAQ (reference sequence). The length of the CDR3 is 12 residues.

A note on this clonotype: An end of the junction differs from the germline gene, which may be a read error. This chain connects TRBV4-2 to TRBJ1-2; 8 bases line up with TRBD1. The CDR3 totals 16 residues. Germline CDR1 is LGHNA and CDR2 is YNFKEQ. CDR3 coding DNA: TGTGCCAGCAGTCAAGGGGCGAGGGGACAGGACTATGGCTACACCTTC. Its protein product is CASSQGARGQDYGYTF.

As to this clonotype: A much larger clone is a single base away; this may be a read error. The CDR3 is CASTLIERLNYGYTF. The CDR3 DNA follows: TGTGCCAGCACGCTTATAGAGAGGTTAAACTATGGCTACACCTTC. The chain combines TRBV7-9 with TRBJ1-2; D remains unclear. Looked up from germline, CDR1 is SEHNR and CDR2 is FQNEAQ (reference sequence). Trimming left V 7 bases short and J 2 bases short, with 17 bases between. The CDR3 has 15 residues.

A remark on this clonotype: A clone one base away is much larger, so this may be a read error. V gene TRBV7-8 combines with J gene TRBJ2-7, with 12 bases aligning to TRBD1. The CDR3 has 15 amino acids. Germline V lookup: CDR1 SGHVS, CDR2 FQNEAQ. In DNA, the CDR3 is TGTGCCAGCATCTTAAACCGGGACAGGGGGCGCGAGCAGTACTTC. Its protein is CASILNRDRGREQYF.

A note on this clonotype: Given a much more abundant clone one base away, this may be a read error. DNA for the CDR3: TGTGCCAGCAGCTTGTGGAAGGTTACGAGCACTGAAGCTTTCTTT. Its protein is CASSLWKVTSTEAFF. The chain is built from TRBV5-6 and TRBJ1-1; D uncertain. Germline loops: CDR1 SGHDT, CDR2 YYEEEE. Trimming took off 1 base at V and 4 bases at J, with 14 bases between the two ends. This CDR3 is 15 amino acids long.

The table lists this clonotype with a few counts. Possible read error: a much larger clone is one base away. This chain connects TRBV30 to TRBJ1-5, with 7 bases lining up with TRBD1. The J call may not be correct, given that the DNA end is closer to TRBJ2-3. This CDR3 contains 14 residues. CDR1 GTSNPN and CDR2 SVGIG come from the germline V gene (reference sequence). As DNA, the CDR3 is TGTGCCTGGAGCCAGGGACAGAGCAATCAGCCCCAGTATTTT. Protein sequence: CAWSQGQSNQPQYF.

The chain uses TRBV10-3 and TRBJ2-1, with D possibly TRBD2 on 5 matching bases. There are 17 residues in the CDR3. Trimming removed 10 bases from V and 2 bases from J, with 24 bases in between. The germline CDR1 and CDR2 sequences are ENHRY and SYGVKD. CDR3 loop: CATRESLASRPYNEQFF. The DNA for the CDR3 is TGTGCCACCAGAGAGTCTCTAGCCTCGAGGCCCTACAATGAGCAGTTCTTC.

In the case of this clonotype: A junction end diverges from the germline sequence, so it may reflect a read error. The J gene is TRBJ2-4, the V gene TRBV4-3; D not resolved. There are 16 residues in the CDR3. The germline V gene encodes CDR1 LGHNA and CDR2 YSLEER. CDR3 protein: CANSQEGSPAKNIQYF. In DNA form, the CDR3 reads TGCGCCAACAGCCAAGAAGGCAGCCCAGCCAAAAACATTCAGTACTTC.

Note on this clonotype: The junction differs from germline at one of its ends, possibly a read error. The genes are TRBV5-4 and TRBJ2-2; TRBD1 matches 10 bases. The CDR3 is 15 residues long. Germline assignment: CDR1 SGHNT and CDR2 YYREEE (reference sequence). The CDR3, as DNA: TGTGCCAGTAGCATGGGACAGGGGAGCACCGGGGAGCTGTCTTTT. Translated, it gives CASSMGQGSTGELSF.

For this clonotype: The germline gene is not matched at one end of the junction; a read error may be the cause. CDR3 in DNA: TGTACCAGCAGCCACATTACTGAGGGGGCGAAAAACATTCAGTACTTC. Protein sequence: CTSSHITEGAKNIQYF. This rearrangement joins TRBV6-2 or TRBV6-3 to TRBJ2-4; 7 bases fit TRBD1. CDR3 length: 16 residues. CDR1 is MNHEY and CDR2 is SVGEGT in the germline V gene.

The chain has TRBV29-1 and TRBJ2-7, with D possibly TRBD2 on 6 matching bases. The CDR3 is 14 residues long. Trimming shortened V by 6 bases and J by 5 bases, and 20 bases separated the two germline ends. Germline CDR1 SQVTM, CDR2 ANQGSEA. CDR3 loop: CSVMAGTGNDEQYF. The CDR3 DNA reads as TGCAGCGTCATGGCTGGGACTGGGAACGACGAGCAGTACTTC.

Turning to this clonotype: Mismatch with germline at one junction end may stem from a read error. The chain has TRBV29-1 and TRBJ2-1; D unresolved. The CDR3 loop spans 12 amino acids. CDR1 and CDR2 (germline): SQVTM, ANQGSEA. CDR3 nucleotide sequence: TGCAGCGTTGGAGAGGTAAACAATGGGCAGTTCTTC. Translated: CSVGEVNNGQFF.

The V call is TRBV9, the J call TRBJ2-3, with 10 bases matching TRBD2. This CDR3 has 16 residues. The ends lost 1 base at V and 5 bases at J; junction bases unmatched: 7. The germline V gene has CDR1 SGDLS and CDR2 YYNGEE. The CDR3 region is CASSVNPSGRGDTQYF. The CDR3, as DNA: TGTGCCAGCAGCGTAAATCCTAGCGGGAGAGGAGATACGCAGTATTTT.

Points on this clonotype: The CDR3 end shows no conserved phenylalanine or tryptophan, and so a read error is likely. The CDR3 reads CPSSPPGTSGTKNIQYL. The CDR3 coding sequence is TGTCCCAGCAGCCCTCCCGGGACTAGCGGGACCAAAAACATTCAGTACTTA. The rearrangement uses TRBV11-1 and TRBJ2-4, with TRBD2 matching 13 bases. The length of the CDR3 is 17 residues. CDR1 SGHAT and CDR2 FQDESV come from the germline V gene (reference sequence).

Worth noting for this clonotype: The CDR3 does not close with the conserved phenylalanine or tryptophan, likely indicating a read error. V usage is TRBV28 and J usage is TRBJ2-1, with 8 bases that match TRBD2. CDR3 length: 16 residues. Germline V gene lookup returns CDR1 MDHEN and CDR2 SYDVKM. V was clipped by 5 bases and J by 5 bases; unmatched bases: 11. The CDR3 DNA is TGTGCCAGCAGTCCGACTAGCGTGACCACACACAATGAGCAGTTCTCC. Its protein is CASSPTSVTTHNEQFS.

This clonotype turned up a few times. This rearrangement joins TRBV7-2 to TRBJ2-7; 12 bases line up with TRBD2. Germline CDR1 and CDR2: SGHTA and FQGNSA. CDR3 size: 17 residues. The V gene end was trimmed by 4 bases and the J gene end by 0 bases; junction bases not matched to a gene: 7. CDR3: CASSSRTSGKSSYEQYF. DNA of the CDR3: TGTGCCAGCAGCTCCCGGACTAGCGGGAAGAGCTCCTACGAGCAGTACTTC.

This clonotype showed up just once. This chain links TRBV5-6 with TRBJ2-3; D is tentatively TRBD1 or TRBD2 (5 bases each). This CDR3 has 15 amino acids. Germline V gene lookup returns CDR1 SGHDT and CDR2 YYEEEE. The CDR3 DNA reads as TGTACAAGCAGCTTGCGCCGGGGCCACGGGGATACGCAGTATTTT. Translation gives CTSSLRRGHGDTQYF.

The V call is TRBV11-1, the J call TRBJ2-7; D not certain. Between the trimmed V and J ends, which lost 6 bases and 6 bases, there was a span of 15 bases. Germline values: CDR1 SGHAT, CDR2 FQDESV (reference sequence). This CDR3 is built from 13 residues. CDR3 region: CASRSSRSGEQYF. The CDR3 DNA is TGTGCCAGCAGATCCTCACGGAGTGGCGAGCAGTACTTC.

About this clonotype: One junction end disagrees with the germline gene, perhaps due to a read error. The chain recombines TRBV4-1 with TRBJ2-1; D could derive from TRBD1 or TRBD2 (5 bases each). The CDR3 contains 17 residues. Germline CDR1 and CDR2: MGHRA and YSYEKL. CDR3 nucleotides: TGCACCAGCAGTCCCGAAAGGGGAGCGAGCTCCTACAATGAGCAGTTCTTC. Protein: CTSSPERGASSYNEQFF.

The chain employs TRBV30 and TRBJ1-1, with no clear D. This CDR3 has 13 residues. Looked up from germline, CDR1 is GTSNPN and CDR2 is SVGIG (reference sequence). V lost 1 base and J 7 bases, leaving 13 bases between the germline ends. The CDR3 reads CAWSADRRIEAFF. The DNA of the CDR3 is TGTGCCTGGAGTGCAGATAGGAGGATTGAAGCTTTCTTT.

The chain combines TRBV6-5 with TRBJ1-1; TRBD1 matches 9 bases. The CDR3 totals 12 residues. CDR1 is MNHEY and CDR2 is SVGAGI in the germline V gene. V trimming: 11 bases; J trimming: 8 bases; junction bases outside the gene matches: 9. The DNA for the CDR3 is TGTGCCGGGAGTTACGGGACAGGGGAAGCTTTCTTT. Translated: CAGSYGTGEAFF.

To note about this clonotype: Germline and junction disagree at one end, which may indicate a read error. The chain recombines TRBV11-2 with TRBJ1-2; D unresolved. This CDR3 has 10 residues. Germline loops: CDR1 SGHAT, CDR2 FQNNGV. CDR3 protein: CVSSPNSYTF. For the CDR3, the DNA is TGTGTCAGCAGCCCCAATAGTTACACCTTC.

This clonotype was recorded once. The rearrangement uses TRBV6-1 and TRBJ2-1, with D possibly called TRBD1 or TRBD2 (5 bases each). The germline V and J ends were trimmed by 7 bases and 8 bases, with 21 bases remaining between them. Germline CDR1 and CDR2: MNHNS and SASEGT. The CDR3 is 15 amino acids. CDR3 bases: TGTGCCAGCATCCCAAGGCTAGTGGGACGGGATGAGCAGTTCTTC. Translated: CASIPRLVGRDEQFF.

Concerning this clonotype: The germline gene is not matched at one end of the junction; a read error may be the cause. The chain employs TRBV6-4 and TRBJ2-1; D gene uncertain. The CDR3 spans 15 residues. Germline lookup yields CDR1 MRHNA and CDR2 SNTAGT. This CDR3 is CASSETVGSYNEHFF. CDR3 DNA sequence: TGTGCCAGCAGTGAAACAGTGGGCTCCTACAATGAGCACTTCTTC.

In this sample, this clonotype turned up many times. J is TRBJ1-5 and V is TRBV6-1; D is ambiguous. V dropped 1 base and J dropped 5 bases, with 9 bases sitting between them. Looked up from germline, CDR1 is MNHNS and CDR2 is SASEGT. CDR3 size: 14 residues. CDR3: CASSEGGVDQPQHF. The DNA for the CDR3 is TGTGCCAGCAGTGAAGGTGGGGTAGATCAGCCCCAGCATTTT.

About this clonotype: Germline is not matched at one junction end, which may reflect a read error. The CDR3 reads CANSDRGPTDTQYF. The DNA for the CDR3 is TGTGCCAACAGTGATAGGGGGCCCACAGATACGCAATATTTT. The chain has TRBV6-1 and TRBJ2-3; 7 bases match TRBD1. The CDR3 runs 14 residues. The V gene's germline CDR1 is MNHNS and CDR2 SASEGT.